This T cell receptor beta chain was documented in a study of blood T cell repertoires in COVID-19. Study details: Material from acute and convalescent COVID-19 was sourced from the United States, Italy and Spain. PBMCs, B-cell-depleted T cells, or T cells provided the cDNA or gDNA that made up the material.

The data were produced by immunoSEQ multiplex PCR, yet TCRdb's version contains in-frame clones alone and is incomplete. The profile shows around 70,000 clones, about 89% of them singletons. The CDR3 runs 11 residues. V shed 6 bases and J shed 5 bases, with 7 bases lying between them. Followed over time, Seattle patients had been enrolled while infection was active. The sample consisted of peripheral blood. The TCR originated in a man in his forties or fifties with COVID-19, enrolled during active disease. V is TRBV12-3 or TRBV12-4 and J is TRBJ2-5; unclear D gene. In DNA, the CDR3 is TGTGCCAGCAGGGTCCGGGAGACCCAGTACTTC. Translation: CASRVRETQYF.